The 5 T cell receptor beta chains below were found in one sample sequenced in a study of control samples from healthy donors and cancer patients. Clones were sequenced by immunoSEQ multiplex PCR, and TCRdb holds only the in-frame ones, with some missing. The sample holds about 98,000 clones, almost 85% seen once. The sample was blood. These receptors were collected from a man aged 60 to 75 in good health.

The chain links TRBV6-5 to TRBJ1-4; D gene unclear. The V and J ends lost 7 bases and 8 bases respectively, with 17 bases between them. This CDR3 is 14 amino acids long. Germline CDR1 MNHEY, CDR2 SVGAGI. CDR3 nucleotides: TGTGCCAGCACCGAAGGGCCAGTACGGGAAAAACTGTTTTTT. Its protein product is CASTEGPVREKLFF.

The genes are TRBV5-6 and TRBJ1-2; 8 bases align to TRBD1. Germline V gene lookup returns CDR1 SGHDT and CDR2 YYEEEE. The CDR3 has 16 residues. The junction had 11 bases not matched to a gene; V was cut back by 6 bases and J by 1 base. This CDR3 reads CASNPLDRVDNYGYTF. CDR3 nucleotide sequence: TGTGCCAGCAACCCCCTGGACAGGGTAGATAACTATGGCTACACCTTC.

The chain couples TRBV30 to TRBJ2-7, with a tentative D call TRBD1 (5 bases). The germline V gene encodes CDR1 GTSNPN and CDR2 SVGIG (reference sequence). CDR3 length: 13 amino acids. V was cut by 3 bases and J by 3 bases, with 12 bases left in between. The CDR3 nucleotides read TGTGCCTGGAGGGGGCTAAACATCTACGAGCAGTACTTC. As protein: CAWRGLNIYEQYF. The whole variable domain, remainder taken from reference TRBV30 and TRBJ2-7, is SQTIHQWPATLVQPVGSPLSLECTVEGTSNPNLYWYRQAAGRGLQLLFYSVGIGQISSEVPQNLSASRPQDRQFILSSKKLLLSDSGFYLCAWRGLNIYEQYFGPGTRLTVT.

This chain links TRBV19 with TRBJ2-1; no reliable D call. In germline, CDR1 is LNHDA, CDR2 SQIVND (reference sequence). V was pared by 8 bases and J by 9 bases, with 20 bases between. The CDR3 runs to 14 residues. CDR3 nucleotides: TGTGCCAGTTCTACCCGCTATTCGTCGGGTGAGCAGTTCTTC. Amino acid sequence: CASSTRYSSGEQFF.

The chain links TRBV3-1 (or the pseudogene TRBV3-2) to TRBJ2-3, with D tentatively TRBD2 (6 bases). This CDR3 spans 14 amino acids. Germline lookup yields CDR1 LGHDT and CDR2 YNNKEL (reference sequence). Trimming pared 4 bases from V and 5 bases from J, leaving 13 bases between. CDR3 in amino acids: CASSPRTTIDTQYF. The CDR3 DNA is TGTGCCAGCAGCCCCCGGACTACGATAGATACGCAGTATTTT.